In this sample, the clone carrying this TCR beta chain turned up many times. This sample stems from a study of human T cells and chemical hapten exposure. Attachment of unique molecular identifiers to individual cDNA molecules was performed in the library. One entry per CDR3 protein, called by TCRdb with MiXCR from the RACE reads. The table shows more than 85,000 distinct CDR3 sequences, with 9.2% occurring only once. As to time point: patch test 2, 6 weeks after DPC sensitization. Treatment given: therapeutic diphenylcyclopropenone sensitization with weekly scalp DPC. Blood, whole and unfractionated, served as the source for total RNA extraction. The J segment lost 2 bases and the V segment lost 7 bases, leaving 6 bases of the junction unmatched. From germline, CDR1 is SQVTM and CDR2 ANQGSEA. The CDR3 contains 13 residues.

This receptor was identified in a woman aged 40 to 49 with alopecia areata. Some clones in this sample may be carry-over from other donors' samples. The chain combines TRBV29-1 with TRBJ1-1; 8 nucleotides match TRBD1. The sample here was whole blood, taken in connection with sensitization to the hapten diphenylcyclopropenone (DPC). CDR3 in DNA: TGCAGCGCCCGCAGGGGGCCCAACACTGAAGCTTTCTTT. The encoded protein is CSARRGPNTEAFF.